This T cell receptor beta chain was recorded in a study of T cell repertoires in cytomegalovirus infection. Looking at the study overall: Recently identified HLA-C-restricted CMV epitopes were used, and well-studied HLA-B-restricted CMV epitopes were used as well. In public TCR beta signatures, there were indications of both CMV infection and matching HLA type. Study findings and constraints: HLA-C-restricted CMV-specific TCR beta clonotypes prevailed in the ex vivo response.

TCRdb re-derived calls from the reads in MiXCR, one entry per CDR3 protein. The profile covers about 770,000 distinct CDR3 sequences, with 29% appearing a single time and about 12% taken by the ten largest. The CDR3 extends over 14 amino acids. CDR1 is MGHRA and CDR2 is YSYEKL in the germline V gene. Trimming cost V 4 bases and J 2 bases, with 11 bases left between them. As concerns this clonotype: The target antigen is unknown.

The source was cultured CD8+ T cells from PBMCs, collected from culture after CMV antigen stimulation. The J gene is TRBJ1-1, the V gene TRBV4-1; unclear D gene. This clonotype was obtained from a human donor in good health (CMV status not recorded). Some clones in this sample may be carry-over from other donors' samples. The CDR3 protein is CASSLVVLNTEAFF. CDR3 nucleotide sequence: TGCGCCAGCAGCCTAGTGGTCCTCAACACTGAAGCTTTCTTT.